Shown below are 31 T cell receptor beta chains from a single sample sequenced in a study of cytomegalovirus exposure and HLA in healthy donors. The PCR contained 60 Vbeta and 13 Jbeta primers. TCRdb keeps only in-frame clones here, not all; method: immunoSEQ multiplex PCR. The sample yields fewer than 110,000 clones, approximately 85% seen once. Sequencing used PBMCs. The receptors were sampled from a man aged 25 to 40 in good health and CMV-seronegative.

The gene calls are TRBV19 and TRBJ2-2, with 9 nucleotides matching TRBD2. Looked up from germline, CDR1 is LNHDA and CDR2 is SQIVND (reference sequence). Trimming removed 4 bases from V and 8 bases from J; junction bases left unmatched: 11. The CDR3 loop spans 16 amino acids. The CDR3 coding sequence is TGTGCCAGTAGTACCGGGACTAGCTTAGCCCCAGGGGAGCTGTTTTTT. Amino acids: CASSTGTSLAPGELFF.

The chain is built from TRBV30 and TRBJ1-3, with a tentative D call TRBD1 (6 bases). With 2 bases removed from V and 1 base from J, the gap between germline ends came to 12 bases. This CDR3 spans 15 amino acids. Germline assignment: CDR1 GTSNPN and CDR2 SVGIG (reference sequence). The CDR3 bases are TGTGCCTGGAGTACCGGACAGAATTCTGGAAACACCATATATTTT. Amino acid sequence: CAWSTGQNSGNTIYF.

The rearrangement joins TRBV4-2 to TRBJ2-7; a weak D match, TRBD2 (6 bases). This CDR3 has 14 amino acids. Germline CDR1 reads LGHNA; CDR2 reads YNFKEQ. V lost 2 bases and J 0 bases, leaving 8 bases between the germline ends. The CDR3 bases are TGTGCCAGCAGCCAATCGACTAGCTCCTACGAGCAGTACTTC. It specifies CASSQSTSSYEQYF.

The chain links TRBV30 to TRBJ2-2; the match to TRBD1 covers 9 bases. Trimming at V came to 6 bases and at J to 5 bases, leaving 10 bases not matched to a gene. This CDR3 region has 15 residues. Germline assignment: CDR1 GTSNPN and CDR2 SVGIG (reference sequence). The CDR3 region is CACPPDRGGTGELFF. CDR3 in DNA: TGTGCCTGCCCCCCGGACAGGGGAGGGACCGGGGAGCTGTTTTTT.

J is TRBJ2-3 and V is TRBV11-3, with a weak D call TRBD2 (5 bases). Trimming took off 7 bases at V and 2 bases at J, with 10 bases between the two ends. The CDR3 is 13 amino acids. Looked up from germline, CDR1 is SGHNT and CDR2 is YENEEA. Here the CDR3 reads CASTRGPTDTQYF. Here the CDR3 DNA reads TGTGCCAGCACCCGAGGGCCCACAGATACGCAGTATTTT.

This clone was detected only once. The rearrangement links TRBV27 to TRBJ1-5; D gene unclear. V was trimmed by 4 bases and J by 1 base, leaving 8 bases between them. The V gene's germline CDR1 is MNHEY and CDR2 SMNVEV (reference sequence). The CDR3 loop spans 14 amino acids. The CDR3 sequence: CASSSGSSNQPQHF. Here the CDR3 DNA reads TGTGCCAGCAGTTCGGGGTCGAGCAATCAGCCCCAGCATTTT.

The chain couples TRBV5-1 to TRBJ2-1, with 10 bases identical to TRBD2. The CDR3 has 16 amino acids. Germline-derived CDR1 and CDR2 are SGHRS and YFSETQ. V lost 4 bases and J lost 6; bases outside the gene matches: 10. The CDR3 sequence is CASSRGQRGGRNEQFF. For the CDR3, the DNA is TGCGCCAGCAGCCGCGGGCAGCGGGGGGGCCGCAATGAGCAGTTCTTC.

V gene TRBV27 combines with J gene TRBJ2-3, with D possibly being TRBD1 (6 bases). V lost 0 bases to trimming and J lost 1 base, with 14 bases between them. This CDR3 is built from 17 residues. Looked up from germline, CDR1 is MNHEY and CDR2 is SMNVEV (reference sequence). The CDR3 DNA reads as TGTGCCAGCAGTTTATCGTACAGGGCGTTCGGCACAGATACGCAGTATTTT. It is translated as CASSLSYRAFGTDTQYF.

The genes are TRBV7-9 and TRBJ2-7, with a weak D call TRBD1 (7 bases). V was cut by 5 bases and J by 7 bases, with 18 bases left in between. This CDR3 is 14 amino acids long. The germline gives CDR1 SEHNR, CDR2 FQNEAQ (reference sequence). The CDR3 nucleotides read TGTGCCAGCAGCGGGAGACAGGGACTGCGGGAGCAGTACTTC. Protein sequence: CASSGRQGLREQYF.

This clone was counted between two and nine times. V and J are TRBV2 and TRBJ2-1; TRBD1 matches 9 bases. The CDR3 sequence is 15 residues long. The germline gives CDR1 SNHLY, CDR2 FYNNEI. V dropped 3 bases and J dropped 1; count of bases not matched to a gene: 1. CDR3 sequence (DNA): TGTGCCAGCAGTGAGGACAGGGGATCCTACAATGAGCAGTTCTTC. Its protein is CASSEDRGSYNEQFF.

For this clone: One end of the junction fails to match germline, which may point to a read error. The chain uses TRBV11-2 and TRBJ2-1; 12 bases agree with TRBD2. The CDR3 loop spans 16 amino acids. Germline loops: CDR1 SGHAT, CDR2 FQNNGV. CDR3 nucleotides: TGTGCCAGCAGCATAGAGGGACTAGCGGGCTACAATGAGCAGTTCTTC. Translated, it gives CASSIEGLAGYNEQFF.

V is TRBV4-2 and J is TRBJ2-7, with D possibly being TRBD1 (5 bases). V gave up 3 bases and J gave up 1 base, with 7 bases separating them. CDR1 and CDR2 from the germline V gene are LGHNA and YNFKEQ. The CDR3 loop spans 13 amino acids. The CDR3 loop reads CASSQGPSYEQYF. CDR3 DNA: TGTGCCAGCAGCCAGGGGCCTTCCTACGAGCAGTACTTC.

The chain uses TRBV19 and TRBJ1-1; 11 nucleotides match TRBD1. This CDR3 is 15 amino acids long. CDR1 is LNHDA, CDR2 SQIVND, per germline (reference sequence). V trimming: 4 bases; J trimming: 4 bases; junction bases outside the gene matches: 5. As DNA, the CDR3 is TGTGCCAGTAGTACCCAGGGACAGGGGGGCACTGAAGCTTTCTTT. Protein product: CASSTQGQGGTEAFF.

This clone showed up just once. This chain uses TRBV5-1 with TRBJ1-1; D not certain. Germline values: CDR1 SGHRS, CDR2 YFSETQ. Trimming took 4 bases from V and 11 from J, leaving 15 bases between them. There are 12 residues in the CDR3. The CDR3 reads CASSTGRGMAFF. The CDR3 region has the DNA TGCGCCAGCAGCACCGGACGGGGAATGGCTTTCTTT.

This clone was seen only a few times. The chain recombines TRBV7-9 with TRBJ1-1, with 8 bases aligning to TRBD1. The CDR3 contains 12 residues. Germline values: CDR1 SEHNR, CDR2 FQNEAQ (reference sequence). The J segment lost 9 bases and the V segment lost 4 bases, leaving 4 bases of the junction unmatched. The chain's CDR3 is CASSSDRGQAFF. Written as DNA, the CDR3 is TGTGCCAGCAGCTCCGACAGGGGTCAAGCTTTCTTT.

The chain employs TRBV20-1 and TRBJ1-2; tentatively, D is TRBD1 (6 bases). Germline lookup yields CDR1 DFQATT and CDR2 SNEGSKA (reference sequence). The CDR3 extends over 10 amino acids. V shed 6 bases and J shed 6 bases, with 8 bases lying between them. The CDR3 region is CSAGTNGYTF. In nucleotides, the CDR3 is TGCAGTGCAGGGACAAATGGCTACACCTTC.

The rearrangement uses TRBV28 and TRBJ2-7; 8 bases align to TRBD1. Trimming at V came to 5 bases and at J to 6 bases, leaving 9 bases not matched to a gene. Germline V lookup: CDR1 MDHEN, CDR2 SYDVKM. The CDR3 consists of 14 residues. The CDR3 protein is CASSNLYTGGEQYF. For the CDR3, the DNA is TGTGCCAGCAGTAACCTTTATACAGGGGGCGAGCAGTACTTC.

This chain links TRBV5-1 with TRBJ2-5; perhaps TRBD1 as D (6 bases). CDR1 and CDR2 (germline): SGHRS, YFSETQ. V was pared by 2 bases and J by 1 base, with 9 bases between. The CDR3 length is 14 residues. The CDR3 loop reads CASSFPDSQETQYF. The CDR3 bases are TGCGCCAGCAGCTTCCCGGACAGCCAAGAGACCCAGTACTTC.

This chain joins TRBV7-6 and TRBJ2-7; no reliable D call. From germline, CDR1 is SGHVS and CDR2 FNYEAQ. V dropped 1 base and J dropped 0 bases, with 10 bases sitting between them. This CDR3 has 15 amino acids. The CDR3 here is CASSLDPGHSYEQYF. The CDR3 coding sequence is TGTGCCAGCAGCTTAGATCCAGGCCACTCCTACGAGCAGTACTTC.

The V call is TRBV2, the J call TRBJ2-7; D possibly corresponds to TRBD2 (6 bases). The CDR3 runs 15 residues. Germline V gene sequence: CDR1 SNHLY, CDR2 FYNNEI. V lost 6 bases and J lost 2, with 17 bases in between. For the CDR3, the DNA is TGTGCCAGCAGACAACCCGGGACTCTTCCCTACGAGCAGTACTTC. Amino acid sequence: CASRQPGTLPYEQYF.

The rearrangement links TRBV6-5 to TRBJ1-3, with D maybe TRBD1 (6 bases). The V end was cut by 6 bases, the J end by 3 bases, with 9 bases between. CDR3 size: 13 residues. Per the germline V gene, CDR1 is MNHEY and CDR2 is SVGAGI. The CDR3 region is CASRLDSGNTIYF. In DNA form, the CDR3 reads TGTGCCAGCAGACTGGACAGTGGAAACACCATATATTTT.

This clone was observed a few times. The CDR3 loop reads CASSEGLSTDTQYF. In nucleotides, the CDR3 is TGTGCCAGCAGTGAGGGACTAAGCACAGATACGCAGTATTTT. The V gene is TRBV2, the J gene TRBJ2-3, with 7 bases fitting TRBD2. Germline CDR1 and CDR2: SNHLY and FYNNEI. V shed 3 bases, J shed 0 bases, and the junction held 0 bases outside the gene matches. This CDR3 contains 14 residues. Full variable domain (missing parts from reference TRBV2 and TRBJ2-3): EPEVTQTPSHQVTQMGQEVILRCVPISNHLYFYWYRQILGQKVEFLVSFYNNEISEKSEIFDDQFSVERPDGSNFTLKIRSTKLEDSAMYFCASSEGLSTDTQYFGPGTRLTVL.

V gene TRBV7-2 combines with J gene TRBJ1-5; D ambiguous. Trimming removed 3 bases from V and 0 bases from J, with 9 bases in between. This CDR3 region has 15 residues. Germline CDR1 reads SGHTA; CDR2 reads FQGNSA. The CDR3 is CASSLTGNSNQPQHF. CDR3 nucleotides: TGTGCCAGCAGCTTGACTGGAAATAGCAATCAGCCCCAGCATTTT.

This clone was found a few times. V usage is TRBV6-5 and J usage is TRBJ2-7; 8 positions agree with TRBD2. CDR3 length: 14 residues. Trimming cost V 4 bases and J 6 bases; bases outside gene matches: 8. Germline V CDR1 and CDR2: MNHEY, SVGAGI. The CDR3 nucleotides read TGTGCCAGCAGTTTGGGACTAGAATCGGTCGAGCAGTACTTC. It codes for CASSLGLESVEQYF.

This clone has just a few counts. The CDR3 DNA sequence: TGTGCCAGCAGCAGGCACACTGAAGCTTTCTTT. It codes for CASSRHTEAFF. The chain has TRBV6-5 and TRBJ1-1; D unclear. The germline gives CDR1 MNHEY, CDR2 SVGAGI. V lost 6 bases to trimming and J lost 3 bases, with 5 bases between them. The CDR3 runs 11 residues.

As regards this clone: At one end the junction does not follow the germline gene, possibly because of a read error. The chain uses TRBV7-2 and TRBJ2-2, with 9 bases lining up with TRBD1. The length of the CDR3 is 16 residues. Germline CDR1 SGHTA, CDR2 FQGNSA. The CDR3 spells CASTLSGTGHTGELFF. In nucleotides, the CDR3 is TGTGCCAGCACCTTAAGTGGGACAGGGCATACCGGGGAGCTGTTTTTT.

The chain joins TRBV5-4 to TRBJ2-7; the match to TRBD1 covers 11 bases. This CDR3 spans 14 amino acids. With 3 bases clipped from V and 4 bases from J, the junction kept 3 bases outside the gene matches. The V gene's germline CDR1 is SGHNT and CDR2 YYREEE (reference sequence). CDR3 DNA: TGTGCCAGCAGCTCCGGACAGGGGGCTTACGAGCAGTACTTC. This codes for CASSSGQGAYEQYF.

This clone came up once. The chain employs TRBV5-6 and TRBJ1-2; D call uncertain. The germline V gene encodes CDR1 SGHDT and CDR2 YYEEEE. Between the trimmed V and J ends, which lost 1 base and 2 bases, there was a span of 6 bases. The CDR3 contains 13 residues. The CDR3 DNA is TGTGCCAGCAGCTTGTCGGGGAACTATGGCTACACCTTC. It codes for CASSLSGNYGYTF.

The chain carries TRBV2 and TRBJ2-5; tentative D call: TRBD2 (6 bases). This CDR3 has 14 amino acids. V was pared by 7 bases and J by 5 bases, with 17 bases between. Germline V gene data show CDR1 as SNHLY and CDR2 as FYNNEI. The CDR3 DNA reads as TGTGCCAGCACTGCAGGCGGAGGGGAGGAGACCCAGTACTTC. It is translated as CASTAGGGEETQYF.

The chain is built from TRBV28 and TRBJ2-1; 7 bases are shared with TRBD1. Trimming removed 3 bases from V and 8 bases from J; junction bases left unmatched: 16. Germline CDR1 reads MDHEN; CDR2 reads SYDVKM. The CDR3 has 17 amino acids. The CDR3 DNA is TGTGCCAGCAGTTTCCACCTCCTGACAGGGTATAAGGATGAGCAGTTCTTC. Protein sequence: CASSFHLLTGYKDEQFF.

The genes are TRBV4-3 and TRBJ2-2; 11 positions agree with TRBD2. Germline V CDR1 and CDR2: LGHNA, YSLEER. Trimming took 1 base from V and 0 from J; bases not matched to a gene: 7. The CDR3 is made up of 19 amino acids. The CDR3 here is CASSQVYLAGGTNTGELFF. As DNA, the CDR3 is TGCGCCAGCAGCCAAGTTTACCTAGCGGGAGGAACGAACACCGGGGAGCTGTTTTTT.